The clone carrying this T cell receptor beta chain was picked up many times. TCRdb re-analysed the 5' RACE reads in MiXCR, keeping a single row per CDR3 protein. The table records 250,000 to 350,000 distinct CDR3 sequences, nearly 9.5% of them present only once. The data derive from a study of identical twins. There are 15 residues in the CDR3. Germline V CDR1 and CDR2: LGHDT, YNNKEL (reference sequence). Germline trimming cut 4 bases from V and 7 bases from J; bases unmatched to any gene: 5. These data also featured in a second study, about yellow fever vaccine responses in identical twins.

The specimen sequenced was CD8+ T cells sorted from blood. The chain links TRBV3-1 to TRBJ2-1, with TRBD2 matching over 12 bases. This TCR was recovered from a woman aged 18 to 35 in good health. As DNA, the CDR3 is TGTGCCAGCAGCCTCGTGACTAGCGGGGGTAATGAGCAGTTCTTC. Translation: CASSLVTSGGNEQFF.